Below, one T cell receptor (beta chain) is given with its context. What it recognizes is unknown. The data were obtained in a study of post-analysis software for immune sequencing data. Every TCR beta cDNA library bore unique molecular identifiers. TCRdb reprocessed the PCR reads with MiXCR, giving one entry per CDR3 protein. The sample consists of fewer than 700,000 distinct CDR3 sequences, about 40% of them appearing once. Study conclusions and caveats: In patients, about 5 TRBV segments were more frequent than in controls, with TRBV5-6, TRBV5-1 and TRBV20-1 among them.

Germline V CDR1 and CDR2: MNHEY, SVGAGI. This CDR3 has 15 amino acids. Trimming cost V 4 bases and J 4 bases; bases outside gene matches: 8. Sequencing was performed on blood. This TCR was sampled from a girl aged 5-17 years with multiple sclerosis. The chain combines TRBV6-5 with TRBJ1-1, with 8 bases matching TRBD1. CDR3 protein: CASSLSYRGSTEAFF. As DNA, the CDR3 is TGTGCCAGCAGTTTATCTTACAGGGGGAGCACTGAAGCTTTCTTT.